These 8 T cell receptor beta chains were all obtained from the same sample, sequenced in a study of cytomegalovirus exposure and HLA in healthy donors. The PCR had 60 Vbeta and 13 Jbeta primers. Data came from immunoSEQ multiplex PCR; TCRdb stores just in-frame clones and leaves some out. The sample includes roughly 120,000 clones, approximately 80% of them seen just once. The sample comprised PBMCs. These receptor sequences come from a man aged 45 to 65 in good health and CMV-seropositive.

V usage is TRBV6-5 and J usage is TRBJ2-1; TRBD2 matches 7 bases. Germline V gene sequence: CDR1 MNHEY, CDR2 SVGAGI. The CDR3 length is 16 residues. V lost 2 bases to trimming and J lost 2 bases; unmatched junction nucleotides: 6. The CDR3 reads CASSYGGGNAYNEQFF. CDR3 sequence (DNA): TGTGCCAGCAGTTACGGGGGAGGGAATGCCTACAATGAGCAGTTCTTC.

This clone occurred a few times. The genes are TRBV10-1 and TRBJ1-3, with TRBD1 matching 7 bases. Trimming cost V 3 bases and J 0 bases; bases outside gene matches: 5. Germline loops: CDR1 WNHNN, CDR2 SYGVQD (reference sequence). The CDR3 runs to 16 residues. In DNA form, the CDR3 reads TGCGCCAGCAGTGACTTTGACAGGGACTCTGGAAACACCATATATTTT. The encoded protein is CASSDFDRDSGNTIYF.

V and J are TRBV7-9 and TRBJ1-4, with D perhaps matching TRBD1 (5 bases). Germline CDR1 SEHNR, CDR2 FQNEAQ (reference sequence). Trimming removed 1 base from V and 7 bases from J, with 13 bases in between. The CDR3 sequence is 15 residues long. The CDR3 DNA sequence: TGTGCCAGCAGCTTAGGACTCGACAGTGGTGAAAAACTGTTTTTT. This encodes CASSLGLDSGEKLFF.

The V gene is TRBV5-4, the J gene TRBJ2-3, with TRBD2 identical over 9 bases. The V and J ends lost 2 bases and 3 bases, in that order; junction bases with no gene match: 4. The CDR3 is 15 residues long. Germline-derived CDR1 and CDR2 are SGHNT and YYREEE (reference sequence). The CDR3 DNA follows: TGTGCCAGCAGCTTCGCGGGGGGGTTGACAGATACGCAGTATTTT. Protein product: CASSFAGGLTDTQYF.

The chain combines TRBV9 with TRBJ2-1; D might be TRBD1 (5 bases). CDR1 is SGDLS and CDR2 is YYNGEE in the germline V gene. The CDR3 has 16 residues. Trimming left V 3 bases short and J 0 bases short, with 13 bases between. The CDR3 DNA is TGTGCCAGCAGCGGGCTAAAGGGGCGCTCCTACAATGAGCAGTTCTTC. Amino acids: CASSGLKGRSYNEQFF.

The rearrangement joins TRBV28 to TRBJ2-7; no clear D gene. The CDR3 is made up of 11 amino acids. The ends were cut back, 5 bases at V and 7 bases at J, with 9 bases in the middle. In germline, CDR1 is MDHEN, CDR2 SYDVKM. For the CDR3, the DNA is TGTGCCAGCAGTCAGAATTTAGAGCAGTACTTC. It is translated as CASSQNLEQYF.

This clone has just a few counts. The chain recombines TRBV19 with TRBJ2-7, with 7 bases identical to TRBD1. The length of the CDR3 is 14 residues. J gave up 4 bases and V 5 bases, and 8 bases lay outside the gene matches. The germline V gene has CDR1 LNHDA and CDR2 SQIVND (reference sequence). The CDR3 bases are TGTGCCAGTAGTCGGGACAGTAGTTTGTACGAGCAGTACTTC. Its translation: CASSRDSSLYEQYF.

By frequency in the sample, this clone is hyperexpanded. In the same sample, other DNA sequences code for this CDR3. The chain carries TRBV28 and TRBJ1-4; D is perhaps TRBD1 (6 bases). Trimming pared 1 base from V and 14 bases from J, leaving 11 bases between. This CDR3 has 12 amino acids. CDR1 and CDR2 (germline): MDHEN, SYDVKM. The DNA for the CDR3 is TGTGCCAGCAGTTTATCCCGGACAGAGCTGTTTTTT. Its protein is CASSLSRTELFF.